The present entry profiles one TCR beta chain with its context. The antigen is not known. The table came from immunoSEQ multiplex PCR; TCRdb's copy has only in-frame clones and leaves some out. The data hold around 84,000 clones, with 70% to 90% observed a single time. The data belong to a study of identifying expanded T cells in peripheral blood. Trimming removed 5 bases at V and 2 bases at J, with 13 bases between. This CDR3 comprises 14 residues. Germline lookup yields CDR1 KGHSH and CDR2 LQKENI. No infections or other immune events were documented during collection. Findings and caveats of the study: Variance in clone template counts between approximately two-week samples significantly increased with total template count across all healthy donors.

Sequencing input: blood. This clonotype was obtained from a person aged 18 to 75 in good health. This rearrangement joins TRBV18 to TRBJ2-7; possibly TRBD1 or TRBD2 for D (6 bases each). Written as DNA, the CDR3 is TGTGCCAGCTCAGGGGGCGGGACAACCTACGAGCAGTACTTC. It codes for CASSGGGTTYEQYF.